These T cell receptor beta chains were read from a single sample in a study of blood T cell repertoires in COVID-19. The method was immunoSEQ multiplex PCR; TCRdb's version includes in-frame clones alone and lacks a portion of them. Of about 310,000 clones in the sample, roughly 86% were seen once. The sample consisted of PBMCs or T cells enriched from blood (not recorded which). The receptors originated from a woman aged 30 to 39 who had recovered from COVID-19. Both conserved end residues are part of each CDR3. The D gene is left open where the match is weak. Some rows mark clone size as missing; the rest say once, few, many or name a class of expanded clone.

d_gene | j_gene | v_gene | abundance | CDR3aa | CDR3nt
TRBD1 | TRBJ1-5 | TRBV6-2/TRBV6-3 | once | CASSRDRDYSNQPQHF | TGTGCCAGCAGTCGGGACAGGGATTATAGCAATCAGCCCCAGCATTTT
NA | TRBJ1-3 | TRBV30 | NA | CAWSAGVGNTIYF | TGTGCCTGGAGTGCGGGGGTCGGAAACACCATATATTTT
NA | TRBJ1-1 | TRBV6-2/TRBV6-3 | NA | CASSYFRRVAEAFF | TGTGCCAGCAGTTACTTCAGGAGGGTTGCTGAAGCTTTCTTT
TRBD2 | TRBJ2-1 | TRBV3-1/TRBV3-2 | NA | CASSPGTSGGPSSYNEQFF | TGTGCCAGCAGCCCCGGGACTAGCGGGGGGCCGAGCTCCTACAATGAGCAGTTCTTC
TRBD1 | TRBJ1-5 | TRBV9 | NA | CASSSTGGSQPQHF | TGTGCCAGCAGCTCCACAGGGGGAAGTCAGCCCCAGCATTTT
NA | TRBJ2-7 | TRBV3-1/TRBV3-2 | NA | CASSQGPGSDEQYF | TGTGCCAGCAGCCAAGGCCCCGGGTCCGACGAGCAGTACTTC
TRBD2 | TRBJ2-7 | TRBV5-6 | NA | CASSLAGGPREQYF | TGTGCCAGCAGTCTTGCGGGAGGGCCTCGGGAGCAGTACTTC
NA | TRBJ1-4 | TRBV5-1 | NA | CASSLAFRPQDEKLFF | TGCGCCAGCAGCTTGGCCTTTAGGCCCCAGGATGAAAAACTGTTTTTT
TRBD1 | TRBJ2-5 | TRBV4-1 | NA | CASSQDPGQRQETQYF | TGCGCCAGCAGCCAAGATCCGGGACAGCGCCAAGAGACCCAGTACTTC
NA | TRBJ1-5 | TRBV4-1 | few | CASSQGSVADSSQPQHF | TGCGCCAGCAGCCAAGGGTCCGTCGCGGATTCTAGTCAGCCCCAGCATTTT
TRBD1 | TRBJ1-4 | TRBV7-9 | NA | CASSPGTVHEKLFF | TGTGCCAGCAGCCCCGGGACAGTTCATGAAAAACTGTTTTTT
TRBD2 | TRBJ2-1 | TRBV19 | NA | CASSLASGRTLRSEQFF | TGTGCCAGTAGTTTGGCTAGCGGGAGGACCCTCCGGAGTGAGCAGTTCTTC
TRBD2 | TRBJ2-1 | TRBV6-5 | NA | CASSWGSGSTYNEQFF | TGTGCCAGCAGTTGGGGTAGCGGGAGTACCTACAATGAGCAGTTCTTC
NA | TRBJ1-1 | TRBV12-3/TRBV12-4 | few | CASRLQGNTEAFF | TGTGCCAGCAGACTACAGGGGAACACTGAAGCTTTCTTT